The clone carrying this T cell receptor (beta chain) was observed a few times. Antigen unknown. The entry originates in a study of T cells in Graves' hyperthyroidism and ophthalmopathy. Broader study findings: Ophthalmopathy prediction by the model preceded onset by a median about 6.3 months.

V lost 5 bases, J lost 3 bases, and 13 bases lay in between. Germline V gene lookup returns CDR1 SSHAT and CDR2 FNYEAQ (reference sequence). CDR3 length: 14 amino acids. RNA transcripts served as the template for amplifying TCR beta CDR3 regions. The primer set for the first-round RT-PCR of the TCR CDR3 was HTBI. TCRdb reanalysed the multiplex PCR reads using MiXCR and keeps one entry per CDR3 protein. The sample has around 380,000 distinct CDR3 sequences; 13% are singletons. The origin of this receptor is a man aged 25-45 years with Graves' hyperthyroidism that later progressed to Graves' ophthalmopathy. The sequenced sample consisted of blood. V gene TRBV7-7 combines with J gene TRBJ2-5; D is possibly TRBD2 (6 bases). The CDR3 DNA follows: TGTGCCAGCAGCCCGGGACTGTCAAAAGAGACCCAGTACTTC. It is translated as CASSPGLSKETQYF. The entire variable domain, with the rest obtained from reference TRBV7-7 and TRBJ2-5, is as follows: GAGVSQSPRYKVTKRGQDVTLRCDPISSHATLYWYQQALGQGPEFLTYFNYEAQPDKSGLPSDRFSAERPEGSISTLTIQRTEQRDSAMYRCASSPGLSKETQYFGPGTRLLVL.